This T cell receptor beta chain was sequenced for a study of blood T cells in healthy people across ages. Findings and limits, study-wide: When set beside aged donors, long-lived donors presented more naive CD4+ cells and higher diversity.

This clonotype was seen only a few times. No antigen is known for it. Primers used in a second PCR of about 6 to 11 cycles were a sample-barcoded 5' primer and a J-beta primer mix. Each cDNA molecule was tagged by a template-switch adaptor with 12 random nucleotides. Using its own MiXCR run on the 5' RACE reads, TCRdb lists one record per CDR3 protein. Counted here are roughly 1,700,000 distinct CDR3 sequences, about 30% occurring once; the ten biggest clones make up 7% to 9%. The sample taken for sequencing was blood. This sequence was found in a young woman in good health.

The CDR3 loop reads CASSPLPASGPATVAPLHF. CDR3 DNA: TGCGCCAGCAGCCCACTCCCTGCTTCGGGACCCGCGACTGTGGCACCCCTCCACTTT. The chain links TRBV5-1 to TRBJ1-6, with D tentatively TRBD1 (5 bases). Germline CDR1 is SGHRS and CDR2 is YFSETQ. Trimming removed 4 bases from V and 11 bases from J, with 31 bases in between. This CDR3 spans 19 amino acids.